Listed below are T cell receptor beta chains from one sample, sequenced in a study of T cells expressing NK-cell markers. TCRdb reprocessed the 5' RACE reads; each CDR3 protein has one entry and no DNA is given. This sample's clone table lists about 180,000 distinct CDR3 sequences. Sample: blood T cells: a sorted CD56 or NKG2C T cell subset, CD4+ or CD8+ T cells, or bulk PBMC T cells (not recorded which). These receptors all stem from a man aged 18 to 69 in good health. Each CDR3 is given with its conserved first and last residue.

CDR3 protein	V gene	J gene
CAWSGDSPYEQYF	TRBV30	TRBJ2-7
CASSFRGPGTDTQYF	TRBV11-2	TRBJ2-3
CASSNNLAAEEQYF	TRBV28	TRBJ2-7
CASSQESGSGANVLTF	TRBV4-2	TRBJ2-6
CASSLGVSNYGYTF	TRBV12-3/TRBV12-4	TRBJ1-2
CSVRPGQNSGNTIYF	TRBV29-1	TRBJ1-3
CASGLFQGSYNEQFF	TRBV12-5	TRBJ2-1
CSDGTGRGEQFF	TRBV29-1	TRBJ2-1
CASSFGRGVFGYEKLFF	TRBV12-3/TRBV12-4	TRBJ1-4
CASSYSLNGYTF	TRBV6-6	TRBJ1-2
CASSEAWASDNEQYF	TRBV2	TRBJ2-7
CASSPWEGDTEAFF	TRBV7-8	TRBJ1-1
CASSLVYGGAGTGELFF	TRBV11-2	TRBJ2-2
CASSWGLAGSTDTQYF	TRBV12-3/TRBV12-4	TRBJ2-3
CASSQEASSTNEKLFF	TRBV3-1	TRBJ1-4
CASSPGGSSNQPQHF	TRBV7-9	TRBJ1-5
CASSPNIQGALGYEAFF	TRBV28	TRBJ1-1
CSAGRDYPNTGELFF	TRBV20-1	TRBJ2-2
CASRPVIGSSTDTQYF	TRBV27	TRBJ2-3
CASSYQDVDPTDTQYF	TRBV4-1	TRBJ2-3
CASNPWGRADEQYF	TRBV19	TRBJ2-7
CASSLRADRGNYEQYF	TRBV19	TRBJ2-7
CASSPRGVSTDTQYF	TRBV7-6	TRBJ2-3
CASKKRGNYNEQFF	TRBV12-3/TRBV12-4	TRBJ2-1
CASSLGGQGAPGELFF	TRBV11-2	TRBJ2-2
CASSHSGPGRSPEQYF	TRBV7-9	TRBJ2-7
CASSEALPGLNTGELFF	TRBV2	TRBJ2-2
CSARGGTVHQPQHF	TRBV20-1	TRBJ1-5
CAISDDNDSYNEQFF	TRBV10-3	TRBJ2-1